The present T cell receptor (beta chain) was sequenced within a study of blood T cell repertoires in COVID-19. The wider study: The United States, Italy and Spain supplied acute and convalescent COVID-19 samples. T cells, B-cell-depleted T cells, or PBMCs provided the cDNA or gDNA that served as material.

The authors' processing: How many nucleated cells were present was estimated from reference gene primer amplification. Assay: immunoSEQ multiplex PCR; the TCRdb copy retains only in-frame clones and omits some. Clone size and the V and J calls come from that table; the DNA yielded D and trimming. The sample carries around 230,000 clones, about 81% recorded once. This CDR3 contains 11 residues. The germline V and J ends were trimmed by 2 bases and 9 bases, with 8 bases remaining between them. CDR1 and CDR2 from the germline V gene are GTSNPN and SVGIG (reference sequence). The receptor comes from a woman aged 55-69 years with active or convalescent COVID-19. Sequenced input: peripheral blood. The V call is TRBV30, the J call TRBJ1-5; the D is unclear. CDR3: CAWSNEGPQHF. The CDR3 DNA sequence: TGTGCCTGGAGTAACGAGGGGCCCCAGCATTTT.